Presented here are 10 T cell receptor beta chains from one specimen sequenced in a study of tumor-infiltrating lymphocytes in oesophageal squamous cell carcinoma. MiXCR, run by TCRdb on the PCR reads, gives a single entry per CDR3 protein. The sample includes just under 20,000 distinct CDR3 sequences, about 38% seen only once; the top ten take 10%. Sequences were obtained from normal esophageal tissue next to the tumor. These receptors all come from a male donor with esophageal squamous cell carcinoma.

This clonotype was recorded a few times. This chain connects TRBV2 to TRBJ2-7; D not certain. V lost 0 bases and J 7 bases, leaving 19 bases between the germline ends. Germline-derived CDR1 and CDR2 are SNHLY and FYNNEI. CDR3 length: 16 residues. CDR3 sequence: CASSEALRGSYNEQYF. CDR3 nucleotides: TGTGCCAGCAGTGAAGCGCTTCGAGGCAGCTACAATGAGCAGTACTTC.

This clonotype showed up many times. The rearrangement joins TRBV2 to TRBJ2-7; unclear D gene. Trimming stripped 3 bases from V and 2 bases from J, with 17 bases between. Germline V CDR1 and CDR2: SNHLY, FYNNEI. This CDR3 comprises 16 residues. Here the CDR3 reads CASSDWAVVGTYEQYF. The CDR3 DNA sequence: TGTGCCAGCAGTGATTGGGCAGTGGTGGGCACCTACGAGCAGTACTTC.

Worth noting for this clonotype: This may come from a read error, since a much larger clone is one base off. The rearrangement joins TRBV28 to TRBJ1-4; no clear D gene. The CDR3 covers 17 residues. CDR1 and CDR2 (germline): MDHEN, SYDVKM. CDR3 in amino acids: CATRRRWMVATNVKLFF. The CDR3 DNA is TGTGCCACCCGCCGCAGGTGGATGGTTGCAACTAATGTAAAACTGTTTTTT.

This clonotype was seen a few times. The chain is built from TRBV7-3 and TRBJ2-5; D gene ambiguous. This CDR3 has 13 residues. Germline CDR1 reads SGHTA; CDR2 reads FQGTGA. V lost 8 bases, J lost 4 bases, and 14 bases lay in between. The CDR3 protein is CASSSGRGETQYF. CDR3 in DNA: TGTGCCAGCTCGTCGGGCAGAGGAGAGACCCAGTACTTC.

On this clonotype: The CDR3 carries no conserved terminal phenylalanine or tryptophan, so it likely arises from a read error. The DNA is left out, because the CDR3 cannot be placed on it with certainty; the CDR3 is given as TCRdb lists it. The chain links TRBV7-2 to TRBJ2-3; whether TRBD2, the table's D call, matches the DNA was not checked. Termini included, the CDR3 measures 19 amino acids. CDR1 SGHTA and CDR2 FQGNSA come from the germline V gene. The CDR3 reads CASSPDPSGNQGETQYFGP.

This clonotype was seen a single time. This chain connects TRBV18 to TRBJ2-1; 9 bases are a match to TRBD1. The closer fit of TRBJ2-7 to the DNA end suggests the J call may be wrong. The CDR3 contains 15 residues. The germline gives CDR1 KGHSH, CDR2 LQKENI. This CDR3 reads CASSPLGQGTYEQYF. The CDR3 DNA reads TGTGCCAGCTCACCACTGGGACAGGGCACCTACGAGCAGTACTTC.

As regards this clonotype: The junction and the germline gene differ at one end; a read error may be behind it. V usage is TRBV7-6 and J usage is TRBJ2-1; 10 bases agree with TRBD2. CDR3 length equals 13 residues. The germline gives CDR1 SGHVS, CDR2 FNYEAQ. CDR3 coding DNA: TGTGCTAGCAGCCCTAGGACTAGCGGTGAGCAGTTCTTC. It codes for CASSPRTSGEQFF.

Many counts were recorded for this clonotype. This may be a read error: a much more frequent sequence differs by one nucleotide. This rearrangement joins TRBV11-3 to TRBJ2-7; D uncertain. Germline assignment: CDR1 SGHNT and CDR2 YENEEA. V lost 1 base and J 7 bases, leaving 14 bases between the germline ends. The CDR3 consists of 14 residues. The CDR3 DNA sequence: TGTGCCAGCAGCTTAGTTGGGGTTAACAATGAGCAGTACTTC. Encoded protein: CASSLVGVNNEQYF.

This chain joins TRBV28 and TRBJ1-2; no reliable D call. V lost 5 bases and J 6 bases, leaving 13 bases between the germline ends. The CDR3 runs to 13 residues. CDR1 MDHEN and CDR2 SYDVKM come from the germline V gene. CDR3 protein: CASSGRGWNGYTF. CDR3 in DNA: TGTGCCAGCAGTGGGCGCGGGTGGAATGGCTACACCTTC.

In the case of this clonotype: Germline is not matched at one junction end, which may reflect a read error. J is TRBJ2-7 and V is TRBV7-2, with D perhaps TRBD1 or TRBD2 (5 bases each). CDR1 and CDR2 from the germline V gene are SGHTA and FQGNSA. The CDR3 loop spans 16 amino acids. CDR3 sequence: CASRSGSEGITGELYF. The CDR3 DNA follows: TGTGCCAGCAGGTCCGGAAGCGAGGGGATCACCGGGGAGCTGTACTTC.